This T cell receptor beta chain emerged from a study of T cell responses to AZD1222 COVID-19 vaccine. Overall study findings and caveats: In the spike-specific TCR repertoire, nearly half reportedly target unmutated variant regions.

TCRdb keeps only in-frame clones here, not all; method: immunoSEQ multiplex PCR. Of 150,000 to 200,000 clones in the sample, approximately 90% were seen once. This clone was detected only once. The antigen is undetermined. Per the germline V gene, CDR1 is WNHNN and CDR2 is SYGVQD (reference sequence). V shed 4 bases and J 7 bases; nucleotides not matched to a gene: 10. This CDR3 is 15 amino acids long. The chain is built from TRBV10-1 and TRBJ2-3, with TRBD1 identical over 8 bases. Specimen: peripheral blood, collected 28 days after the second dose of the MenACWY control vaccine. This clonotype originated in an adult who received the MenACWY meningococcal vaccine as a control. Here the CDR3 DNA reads TGCGCCAGCAGTGTCAGACAGGGGTTAACTAATACGCAGTATTTT. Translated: CASSVRQGLTNTQYF.